This is a list of T cell receptor beta chains from one sample in a study of metastatic and nonmetastatic thyroid tumors. TCRdb ran MiXCR on the PCR reads. This table has around 42,000 clones, over 10% appearing once. Input material: blood. Receptors were obtained from a female donor with papillary thyroid cancer or a benign thyroid nodule (not recorded which). Some clones in this sample may be carry-over from other donors' samples. The CDR3 runs from the conserved cysteine through the conserved F or W. Fields, in order: V gene, D gene, J gene, clone size, CDR3 DNA, CDR3 protein. D genes are given only for firm matches. The size entry is marked missing in some rows and otherwise reads once, few, many or a size class.

V: TRBV19
D: NA
J: TRBJ1-5
size: many
DNA: TGTGCCAGTACCAGTATCCCCACCAGGGCAGACCAGCCCCAGCATTTT
CDR3: CASTSIPTRADQPQHF

V: TRBV5-1
D: NA
J: TRBJ2-3
size: many
DNA: TGCGCCAGCAGCCCAGGGGGGGGGACCACAGATACGCAGTATTTT
CDR3: CASSPGGGTTDTQYF

V: TRBV20-1
D: NA
J: TRBJ1-6
size: NA
DNA: TGCAGTGCTCCGCAACGGGTTAATAATTCACCCCTCCACTTT
CDR3: CSAPQRVNNSPLHF

V: TRBV20-1
D: TRBD2
J: TRBJ2-1
size: many
DNA: TGCAGTGAAATCTCTAGCGGGAGCCATGAGCAGTTCTTC
CDR3: CSEISSGSHEQFF

V: TRBV11-2
D: NA
J: TRBJ2-3
size: many
DNA: TGTGCCAGCAGCTTAGAGCCACTGGGGACCAGCACAGATACGCAGTATTTT
CDR3: CASSLEPLGTSTDTQYF

V: TRBV7-2
D: NA
J: TRBJ2-1
size: many
DNA: TGTGCCAGCAGCTTAGAGGGTGGACTATTGAATGAGCAGTTCTTC
CDR3: CASSLEGGLLNEQFF

V: TRBV5-4
D: TRBD2
J: TRBJ2-7
size: NA
DNA: TGTGCAAGCAGCTCGGGACTAGACCCCTACAAGCAGTACTTC
CDR3: CASSSGLDPYKQYF

V: TRBV9
D: NA
J: TRBJ1-1
size: once
DNA: TGTGCCAGCAGCCTCTCAGGAGTGGGCTCGGGCACTGAAGCTTTCTTT
CDR3: CASSLSGVGSGTEAFF

V: TRBV6-1
D: TRBD2
J: TRBJ2-5
size: many
DNA: TGTGCCAGCAGTGGGACTAGCGGGAGGGAGACCCAGTACTTC
CDR3: CASSGTSGRETQYF

V: TRBV7-2
D: NA
J: TRBJ2-3
size: many
DNA: TGTGCCAGCAGCCCTCTAGGCCAGGGGACAGATACGCAGTATTTT
CDR3: CASSPLGQGTDTQYF

V: TRBV11-2
D: TRBD1
J: TRBJ1-6
size: many
DNA: TGTGCCAGCAGCACTCGGGACAGGGGGAGCCCGGGTTCACCCCTCCACTTT
CDR3: CASSTRDRGSPGSPLHF

V: TRBV11-2
D: NA
J: TRBJ1-2
size: many
DNA: TGTGCCAGCAGCTTAGTTGAGTTCTATGGCTACACCTTC
CDR3: CASSLVEFYGYTF

V: TRBV28
D: TRBD1
J: TRBJ2-7
size: few
DNA: TGTGCCAGCAGTTCCGGGACAGATACGAGCTCCTACGAGAAGTACTTC
CDR3: CASSSGTDTSSYEKYF

V: TRBV6-5
D: NA
J: TRBJ2-3
size: NA
DNA: TGTGCCAGCAGTTACGCCCGACTGGGCACAGATACGCAGTATTTT
CDR3: CASSYARLGTDTQYF

V: TRBV7-2
D: NA
J: TRBJ2-3
size: NA
DNA: TGTGCCAGCAGCTCAGGACTCGACACAGATACGCAGTATTTT
CDR3: CASSSGLDTDTQYF

V: TRBV3-1
D: NA
J: TRBJ2-7
size: many
DNA: TGTGCCAGCAGCCAGGGCAACCGGGGCCACGAGCAGTACTTC
CDR3: CASSQGNRGHEQYF

V: TRBV6-1
D: NA
J: TRBJ1-2
size: many
DNA: TGTGCCAGCAGACGGGGGGTAGGTGGCTACACCTTC
CDR3: CASRRGVGGYTF

V: TRBV25-1
D: NA
J: TRBJ1-4
size: many
DNA: TGTGCCAGCAGTGAATGGGGAGGGGGACGTGGAGAAAAACTGTTTTTT
CDR3: CASSEWGGGRGEKLFF

V: TRBV5-6
D: NA
J: TRBJ2-7
size: once
DNA: TGTGCCAGCAGCCCGCCGGCAGGGCCCTACGAGCAGTACTTC
CDR3: CASSPPAGPYEQYF

V: TRBV6-2/TRBV6-3
D: NA
J: TRBJ2-1
size: many
DNA: TGTGCCAGCAGTACTGCCTACAATGAGCAGTTCTTC
CDR3: CASSTAYNEQFF